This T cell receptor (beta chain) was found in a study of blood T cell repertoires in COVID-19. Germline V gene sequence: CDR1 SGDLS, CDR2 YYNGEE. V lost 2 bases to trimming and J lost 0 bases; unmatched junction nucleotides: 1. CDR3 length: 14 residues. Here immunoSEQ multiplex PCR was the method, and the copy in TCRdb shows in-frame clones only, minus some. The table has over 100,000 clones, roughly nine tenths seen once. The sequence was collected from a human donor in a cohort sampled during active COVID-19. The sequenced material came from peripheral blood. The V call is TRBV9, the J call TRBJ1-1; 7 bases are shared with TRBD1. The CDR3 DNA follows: TGTGCCAGCAGCGTCGGGACAGTGAACACTGAAGCTTTCTTT. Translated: CASSVGTVNTEAFF. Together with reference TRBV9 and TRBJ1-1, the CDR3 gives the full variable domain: DSGVTQTPKHLITATGQRVTLRCSPRSGDLSVYWYQQSLDQGLQFLIQYYNGEERAKGNILERFSAQQFPDLHSELNLSSLELGDSALYFCASSVGTVNTEAFFGQGTRLTVV.